This TCR beta chain was obtained from a study of human T cells and chemical hapten exposure. Time point: pre-sensitization, week 0. Specified treatment: therapeutic diphenylcyclopropenone sensitization with weekly scalp DPC. As for this clonotype: Its specificity is not known.

General observations from the study: TCRs at high frequency, those above 1 in 1000, did not change with DPC sensitization.

TCRdb re-derived calls from the RACE reads in MiXCR, one entry per CDR3 protein. The sample includes 45,000 to 65,000 distinct CDR3 sequences, 8% to 10% of them seen just once. V dropped 1 base and J dropped 3 bases, with 13 bases sitting between them. Germline V gene lookup returns CDR1 SGHTA and CDR2 FQGNSA. The CDR3 contains 15 residues. The gene calls are TRBV7-2 and TRBJ2-7; maybe TRBD1 (6 bases). The material was whole blood, obtained in connection with sensitization to the hapten diphenylcyclopropenone (DPC). The sequence was obtained from a man aged 40-49 years with alopecia areata. Some clones in this sample may be carry-over from other donors' samples. In DNA form, the CDR3 reads TGTGCCAGCAGCTTAGGCAGGGGCGCGAACTACGAGCAGTACTTC. It translates to CASSLGRGANYEQYF. Filled out from reference TRBV7-2 and TRBJ2-7, the complete variable domain reads GAGVSQSPSNKVTEKGKDVELRCDPISGHTALYWYRQSLGQGLEFLIYFQGNSAPDKSGLPSDRFSAERTGGSVSTLTIQRTQQEDSAVYLCASSLGRGANYEQYFGPGTRLTVT.